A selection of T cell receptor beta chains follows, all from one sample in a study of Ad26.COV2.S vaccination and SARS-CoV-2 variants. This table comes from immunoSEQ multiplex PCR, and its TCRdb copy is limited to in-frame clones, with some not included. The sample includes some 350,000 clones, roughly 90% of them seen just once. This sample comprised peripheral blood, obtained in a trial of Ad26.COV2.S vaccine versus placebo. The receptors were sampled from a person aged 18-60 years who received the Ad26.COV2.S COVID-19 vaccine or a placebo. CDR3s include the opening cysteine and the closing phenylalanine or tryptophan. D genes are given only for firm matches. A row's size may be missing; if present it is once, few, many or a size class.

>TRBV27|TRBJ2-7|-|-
TGTGCCAGCCGGTGGCAGGGCCACGAGCAGTACTTC
CASRWQGHEQYF
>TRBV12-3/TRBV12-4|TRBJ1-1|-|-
TGTGCCAGCAGTTTTGGAGGGAACACTGAAGCTTTCTTT
CASSFGGNTEAFF
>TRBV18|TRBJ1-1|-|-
TGTGCCAGCTCCCCGTGGGCTTTCTTT
CASSPWAFF
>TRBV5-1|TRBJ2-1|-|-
TGCGCCAGCAGCTTCGAGTCACTGGCCAATGAGCAGTTCTTC
CASSFESLANEQFF
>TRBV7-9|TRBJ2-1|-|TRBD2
TGTGCCAGCAGCTTTATAGCGGGAGGGGTGGATGAGCAGTTCTTC
CASSFIAGGVDEQFF
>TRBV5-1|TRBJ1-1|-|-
TGCGCCAGCGCGGACCCGGACGGAGGCACTGAAGCTTTCTTT
CASADPDGGTEAFF
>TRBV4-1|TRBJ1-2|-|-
TGCGCCAGCAGCCAACCCCAATCATCAAGGGGAGATGGCTACACCTTC
CASSQPQSSRGDGYTF
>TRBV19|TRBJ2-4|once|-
TGTGCCACCCAGGGGCGGACCGTAGCCAAAAACATTCAGTACTTC
CATQGRTVAKNIQYF
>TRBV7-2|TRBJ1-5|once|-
TGTGCCAGCAGCCGGACTCCGGGGAGCAATCAGCCCCAGCATTTT
CASSRTPGSNQPQHF
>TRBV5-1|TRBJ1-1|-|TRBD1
TGCGCCAGCAGCGGGACAGGCGTTCTAGAAGCTTTCTTT
CASSGTGVLEAFF
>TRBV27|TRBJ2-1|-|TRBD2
TGTGCCAGCAGTTCGAGACTAGCGGCCCACAATGAGCAGTTCTTC
CASSSRLAAHNEQFF
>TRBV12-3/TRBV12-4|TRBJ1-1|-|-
TGTGCCAGCAGACGATCACGGGGTGAAGCTTTCTTT
CASRRSRGEAFF
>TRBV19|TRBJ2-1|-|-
TGTGCCAGTAGTATCGGAAACAGCTACAATGAGCAGTTCTTC
CASSIGNSYNEQFF
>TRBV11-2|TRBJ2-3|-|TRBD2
TGTGCCAGCAGCTTATCGGAGGCGGGAGGGCTTGGTACGCAGTATTTT
CASSLSEAGGLGTQYF
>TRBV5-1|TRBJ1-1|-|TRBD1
TGCGCCAGCAGCCCGGTAGACAGGGATGCGAACACTGAAGCTTTCTTT
CASSPVDRDANTEAFF
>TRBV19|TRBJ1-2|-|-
TGTGCCGTACCGGCCGGAGGTGGCTACACCTTC
CAVPAGGGYTF
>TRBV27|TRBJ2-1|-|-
TGTGCCAGCAGTCCCAGTAGCGAGAATGAGCAGTTCTTC
CASSPSSENEQFF
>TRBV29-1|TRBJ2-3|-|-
TGCAGCGTTGAAGGGCGGGTGACAGATACGCAGTATTTT
CSVEGRVTDTQYF
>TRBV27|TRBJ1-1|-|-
TGTGCCAGCAGTCGGTGGGACCGGTGGGCTGAAGCTTTCTTT
CASSRWDRWAEAFF
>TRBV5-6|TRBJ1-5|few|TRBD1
TGTGCCAGCAGCTTCCGGGACAGGGGCCAGCCCCAGCATTTT
CASSFRDRGQPQHF
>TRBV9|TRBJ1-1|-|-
TGTGCCAGCAGCGTTGGAATGAACACTGAAGCTTTCTTT
CASSVGMNTEAFF
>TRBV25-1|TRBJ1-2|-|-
TGTGCCAGCAGTGTCGGGACATACGGCTACACCTTC
CASSVGTYGYTF
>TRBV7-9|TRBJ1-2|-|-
TGTGCCAGCTTCAGGCAGGGGCGCGGCTATGGCTACACCTTC
CASFRQGRGYGYTF
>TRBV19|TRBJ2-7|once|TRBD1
TGTGCCAGTAGTCTGAAACCGGGACAGGGACTCGAGCAGTACTTC
CASSLKPGQGLEQYF
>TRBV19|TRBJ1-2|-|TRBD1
TGTGCCAGTAGTGTGGCAGGGGGCGATTTATACTATGGCTACACCTTC
CASSVAGGDLYYGYTF
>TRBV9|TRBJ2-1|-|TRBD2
TGTGCCAGCAGCCTAGCGGGGGGGGACAATGAGCAGTTCTTC
CASSLAGGDNEQFF
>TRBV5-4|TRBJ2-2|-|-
TGTGCCAGCAGCGTCGCTGGGGGAAACACCGGGGAGCTGTTTTTT
CASSVAGGNTGELFF
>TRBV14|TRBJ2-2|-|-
TGTGCCAGCAGCCAGTGGGGGAAGGGCGCCCGAGGCACCGGGGAGCTGTTTTTT
CASSQWGKGARGTGELFF
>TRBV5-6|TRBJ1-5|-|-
TGTGCCAGCAGCTTGTTTACTGGGCAGCCCCAGCATTTT
CASSLFTGQPQHF
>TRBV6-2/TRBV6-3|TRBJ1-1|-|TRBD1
TGTGCCAGCAGTTACGGGACAGGGAACACTGAAGCTTTCTTT
CASSYGTGNTEAFF
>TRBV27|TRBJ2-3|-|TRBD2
TGTGCCAGCAGTCCTGAACTAGCGGGGGTGGTTACGCAGTATTTT
CASSPELAGVVTQYF
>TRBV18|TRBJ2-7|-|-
TGTGCCAGCTCACCTCCGGATGATCGCTCCTACGAGCAGTACTTC
CASSPPDDRSYEQYF
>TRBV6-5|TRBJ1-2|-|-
TGTGCCAGCAGGGATGGCAAGTACTATGGCTACACCTTC
CASRDGKYYGYTF
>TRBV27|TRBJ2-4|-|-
TGTGCCAGCGGAGGGGAAGGTCGAGCCAAAAACATTCAGTACTTC
CASGGEGRAKNIQYF
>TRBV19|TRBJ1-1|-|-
TGTGCCAGTAGTGATCCCGGAATGAACACTGAAGCTTTCTTT
CASSDPGMNTEAFF
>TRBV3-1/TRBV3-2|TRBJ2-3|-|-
TGTGCCAGCAGTCAAGCAGGGACTGGCACAGATACGCAGTATTTT
CASSQAGTGTDTQYF
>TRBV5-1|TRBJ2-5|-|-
TGCGCCAGCAGCTTGCTGGGATTTAGAGAGACCCAGTACTTC
CASSLLGFRETQYF
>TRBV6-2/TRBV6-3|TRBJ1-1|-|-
TGTGCCAGCAGTTACTCCGCGGGAGGAACTGAAGCTTTCTTT
CASSYSAGGTEAFF
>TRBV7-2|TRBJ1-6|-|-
TGTGCCAGCAGCAAGTTGACAGGACGGCCCTTAAATTCACCCCTCCACTTT
CASSKLTGRPLNSPLHF
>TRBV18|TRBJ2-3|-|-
TGTGCCAGCTCACCACCAATGGGGAGGGATACGCAGTATTTT
CASSPPMGRDTQYF
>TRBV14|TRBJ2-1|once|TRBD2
TGTGCCAGCAGCCGAGAACTAGCGGGGATCTACAATGAGCAGTTCTTC
CASSRELAGIYNEQFF
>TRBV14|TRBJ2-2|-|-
TGTGCCAGCAGCCAAGTTTCGGGGCTCCTTACCGGGGAGCTGTTTTTT
CASSQVSGLLTGELFF
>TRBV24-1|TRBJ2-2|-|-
TGTGCCACGAGGGACAATGGGAACACCGGGGAGCTGTTTTTT
CATRDNGNTGELFF
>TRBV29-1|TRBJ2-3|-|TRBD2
TGCAGCGTTGGCTTAGGACTAGCGGGGGGAGATACGCAGTATTTT
CSVGLGLAGGDTQYF
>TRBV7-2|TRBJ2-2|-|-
TGTGCCAGCACCGTAAGGGGTTCGTGGACCGGGGAGCTGTTTTTT
CASTVRGSWTGELFF
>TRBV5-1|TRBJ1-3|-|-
TGCGCCAGCAGTCCCCGGGGCTTCTCTGGAAACACCATATATTTT
CASSPRGFSGNTIYF
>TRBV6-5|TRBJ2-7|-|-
TGTGCCAGCAGCAGACAGCCCTCCTACGAGCAGTACTTC
CASSRQPSYEQYF
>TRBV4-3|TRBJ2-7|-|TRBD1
TGCGCCAGTGCACAGGGGCAAACCTACGAGCAGTACTTC
CASAQGQTYEQYF
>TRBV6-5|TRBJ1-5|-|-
TGTGCCAGCAGCCATGGGCCGGGCGGCCATCAGCCCCAGCATTTT
CASSHGPGGHQPQHF
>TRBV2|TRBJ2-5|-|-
TGTGCCAGAACCCCCCCAGAAATCCAAGAGACCCAGTACTTC
CARTPPEIQETQYF
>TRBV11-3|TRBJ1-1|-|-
TGTGCCAGCAGCTTAGATGGGGGAGTGAACACTGAAGCTTTCTTT
CASSLDGGVNTEAFF
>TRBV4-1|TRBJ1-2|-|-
TGCGCCAGCAGCCAAGATTGGCGGGGTAGGGCTGGCTACACCTTC
CASSQDWRGRAGYTF